Shown below are 2 T cell receptor beta chains from a single sample sequenced in a study of fetal regulatory T cell absence and autoimmunity. Measured with immunoSEQ multiplex PCR; TCRdb has only the in-frame clones, and not every one. The sample yields roughly 95,000 clones, 55% to 75% seen once. Material: pancreas tissue. The receptors shown here come from a male donor with IPEX syndrome.

This rearrangement joins TRBV6-5 to TRBJ2-1; D unclear. CDR3 length: 12 residues. V lost 6 bases and J lost 2, with 5 bases in between. The germline CDR1 and CDR2 sequences are MNHEY and SVGAGI. CDR3 sequence: CASSPAYNEQFF. In nucleotides, the CDR3 is TGTGCCAGCAGCCCTGCCTACAATGAGCAGTTCTTC.

J is TRBJ2-7 and V is TRBV7-9; D unclear. Germline CDR1 SEHNR, CDR2 FQNEAQ (reference sequence). Trimming stripped 0 bases from V and 6 bases from J, with 6 bases between. CDR3 size: 12 residues. CDR3 sequence (DNA): TGTGCCAGCAGCTTAGCAGGTTTCGAGCAGTACTTC. It yields the protein CASSLAGFEQYF.